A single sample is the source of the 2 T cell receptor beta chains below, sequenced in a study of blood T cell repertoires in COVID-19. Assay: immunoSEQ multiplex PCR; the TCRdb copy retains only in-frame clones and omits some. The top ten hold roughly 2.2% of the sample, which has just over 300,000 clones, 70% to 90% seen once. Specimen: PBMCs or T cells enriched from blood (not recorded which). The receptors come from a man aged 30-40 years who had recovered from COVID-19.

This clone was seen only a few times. The CDR3 protein is CASSLPRTAYNEQFF. Here the CDR3 DNA reads TGTGCCAGCAGTCTGCCGAGGACAGCCTACAATGAGCAGTTCTTC. V gene TRBV27 combines with J gene TRBJ2-1, with D perhaps matching TRBD1 (6 bases). This CDR3 is built from 15 residues. Germline values: CDR1 MNHEY, CDR2 SMNVEV (reference sequence). Deletions cut 5 bases from V and 2 bases from J, with 13 bases between.

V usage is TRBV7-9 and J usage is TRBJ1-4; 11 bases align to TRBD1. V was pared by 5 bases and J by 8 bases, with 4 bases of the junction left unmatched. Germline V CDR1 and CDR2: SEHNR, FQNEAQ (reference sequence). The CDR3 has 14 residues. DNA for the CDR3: TGTGCCAGCAGCCTCGGGACAGGGGGAGAAAAACTGTTTTTT. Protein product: CASSLGTGGEKLFF.